Listed below are T cell receptor beta chains from one sample, sequenced in a study of lymphopenia after photon versus proton radiotherapy. Profiled with immunoSEQ multiplex PCR; TCRdb holds only in-frame clones, not every one. The sample shows 9,500 to 15,000 clones, around 92% of them seen only once. The material was peripheral blood, obtained from a patient treated with proton-based radiotherapy. Receptors were obtained from a man between 60 and 75 years old with pancreatic cancer. CDR3s include the opening cysteine and the closing phenylalanine or tryptophan. D genes are given only for firm matches. For some rows the clone size is stated as once, few or many, or as a class when expanded; others skip it.

-	13	TRBV19	TRBJ2-1	-	CASSIAWGNEQFF	TGTGCCAGTAGTATAGCCTGGGGGAATGAGCAGTTCTTC
TRBD1	16	TRBV29-1	TRBJ1-1	few	CSVETRAGGAYTEAFF	TGCAGCGTTGAAACGCGGGCAGGGGGCGCCTACACTGAAGCTTTCTTT
-	14	TRBV28	TRBJ2-1	-	CASLPVSSYNEQFF	TGTGCCAGCTTACCAGTTAGCTCCTACAATGAGCAGTTCTTC
-	14	TRBV9	TRBJ2-5	-	CASSVFIGAETQYF	TGTGCCAGCAGCGTATTTATAGGGGCAGAGACCCAGTACTTC
-	17	TRBV4-1	TRBJ2-2	once	CASSQALDAANTGELFF	TGCGCCAGCAGCCAAGCTCTGGACGCTGCGAACACCGGGGAGCTGTTTTTT
TRBD2	17	TRBV7-8	TRBJ2-5	once	CASSRRGSGRVIETQYF	TGTGCCAGCAGCCGCCGTGGTAGCGGGAGGGTGATAGAGACCCAGTACTTC
TRBD1	16	TRBV11-2	TRBJ2-3	-	CASSLEGGQGTDTQYF	TGTGCCAGCAGCTTAGAGGGGGGACAGGGCACAGATACGCAGTATTTT
-	16	TRBV21-1	TRBJ2-1	-	CASSKREGAICNEQFF	TGTGCCAGCAGCAAAAGGGAGGGGGCTATTTGCAATGAGCAGTTCTTC
-	13	TRBV19	TRBJ1-1	-	CASSIGRNTEAFF	TGTGCCAGTAGTATTGGGCGAAACACTGAAGCTTTCTTT
-	12	TRBV29-1	TRBJ2-7	-	CSAGRDFYEQYF	TGCAGCGCGGGTAGGGACTTCTACGAGCAGTACTTC
-	14	TRBV5-5	TRBJ2-7	-	CASSLDIGSGEQYF	TGTGCCAGCAGCTTGGACATCGGTTCGGGCGAGCAGTACTTC
TRBD1	14	TRBV19	TRBJ1-1	-	CASSPVQGGTEAFF	TGTGCCAGTAGTCCGGTACAGGGGGGGACTGAAGCTTTCTTT
-	12	TRBV2	TRBJ2-7	-	CAALTETYEQYF	TGTGCCGCCCTTACGGAAACCTACGAGCAGTACTTC
TRBD2	15	TRBV9	TRBJ2-3	few	CASSGSGRSTDTQYF	TGTGCCAGCAGCGGCAGCGGGAGGAGCACAGATACGCAGTATTTT
-	15	TRBV11-1	TRBJ2-5	-	CASSLDGRGLETQYF	TGTGCCAGCAGCTTAGATGGGAGAGGGTTGGAGACCCAGTACTTC
-	16	TRBV7-2	TRBJ2-6	-	CASSSHPLSGANVLTF	TGTGCCAGCAGCTCGCACCCCCTCTCTGGGGCCAACGTCCTGACTTTC
TRBD2	17	TRBV4-2	TRBJ2-1	-	CASSQREGTSIKKEQFF	TGTGCCAGCAGCCAGAGGGAGGGGACTAGCATTAAAAAGGAGCAGTTCTTC
-	13	TRBV30	TRBJ1-3	-	CAWSKGTGNTIYF	TGTGCCTGGAGTAAGGGAACTGGAAACACCATATATTTT
-	15	TRBV6-1	TRBJ2-1	few	CASRADWNSYNEQFF	TGTGCCAGCAGGGCCGACTGGAACTCCTACAATGAGCAGTTCTTC
TRBD2	16	TRBV4-1	TRBJ2-1	few	CASSKETGLAGIEQFF	TGCGCCAGCAGCAAAGAAACGGGACTAGCGGGAATTGAGCAGTTCTTC
TRBD2	15	TRBV7-6	TRBJ2-2	-	CASSGLAGSPGELFF	TGTGCCAGCAGCGGACTAGCGGGGTCTCCCGGGGAGCTGTTTTTT
TRBD2	15	TRBV7-2	TRBJ2-1	-	CASSSGLAGAYEQFF	TGTGCCAGCAGCTCCGGACTAGCGGGAGCCTATGAGCAGTTCTTC
-	11	TRBV7-1	TRBJ2-7	-	CASSLGREQYF	TGTGCCAGCAGCTTAGGGCGAGAGCAGTACTTC
-	16	TRBV11-2	TRBJ1-4	-	CASSPIRGGTGQKLFF	TGTGCCAGCAGCCCAATCCGGGGAGGTACAGGACAAAAACTGTTTTTT
-	13	TRBV5-6	TRBJ1-1	-	CASSPGTDPEAFF	TGTGCCAGCAGCCCCGGGACGGACCCAGAAGCTTTCTTT
-	16	TRBV9	TRBJ1-3	-	CASSVGAADSGNTIYF	TGTGCCAGCAGCGTAGGGGCGGCCGACTCTGGAAACACCATATATTTT
-	15	TRBV19	TRBJ1-2	-	CASTQPLSTGRSYTF	TGTGCCAGTACCCAACCCCTTTCTACAGGGAGGAGCTACACCTTC
TRBD2	13	TRBV30	TRBJ2-1	-	CAWSTSGRNEQFF	TGTGCCTGGAGTACTAGCGGGCGCAATGAGCAGTTCTTC
-	15	TRBV9	TRBJ2-7	-	CASSVGPGVEYEQYF	TGTGCCAGCAGCGTCGGTCCAGGGGTAGAGTACGAGCAGTACTTC
-	14	TRBV2	TRBJ1-5	-	CASRTGARIQPQHF	TGTGCCAGCCGAACGGGGGCTAGGATTCAGCCCCAGCATTTT
TRBD1	15	TRBV9	TRBJ2-2	-	CASSPTGQVAGELFF	TGTGCCAGCAGTCCCACGGGACAGGTCGCCGGGGAGCTGTTTTTT
-	17	TRBV5-1	TRBJ2-3	-	CASPGPVVPMGADTQYF	TGCGCCAGCCCGGGCCCTGTAGTCCCTATGGGTGCAGATACGCAGTATTTT
-	16	TRBV4-2	TRBJ1-2	-	CASSQDRATASYGYTF	TGTGCCAGCAGCCAAGATCGGGCGACCGCTAGCTATGGCTACACCTTC
TRBD2	18	TRBV7-9	TRBJ2-1	-	CASSLGRSGRVGNNEQFF	TGTGCCAGCAGCCTCGGGCGTAGCGGGAGGGTCGGGAACAATGAGCAGTTCTTC
TRBD1	15	TRBV7-2	TRBJ1-2	-	CASSLVGTGGYGYTF	TGTGCCAGCAGCCTAGTCGGGACAGGGGGCTATGGCTACACCTTC
TRBD2	16	TRBV5-4	TRBJ2-3	-	CASSLAKGGSRDTQYF	TGTGCCAGCAGCTTGGCCAAGGGCGGGAGCCGAGATACGCAGTATTTT
-	14	TRBV29-1	TRBJ2-2	-	CSASPDPSTGELFF	TGCAGCGCCTCGCCGGACCCTTCCACCGGGGAGCTGTTTTTT
-	14	TRBV27	TRBJ1-1	-	CASSPQGRSTEAFF	TGTGCCAGCAGTCCTCAGGGGAGGAGCACTGAAGCTTTCTTT
TRBD2	18	TRBV19	TRBJ2-7	-	CASSISTSGRAQGYEQYF	TGTGCCAGTAGTATTTCGACTAGCGGGAGGGCCCAAGGGTACGAGCAGTACTTC
TRBD2	17	TRBV9	TRBJ2-1	-	CASSSANSGSTYNEQFF	TGTGCCAGCAGCTCAGCTAATAGCGGGAGTACGTACAATGAGCAGTTCTTC
TRBD1	18	TRBV29-1	TRBJ1-2	-	CSVERGRPGQGAFYGYTF	TGCAGCGTTGAAAGGGGAAGGCCCGGACAGGGGGCCTTCTATGGCTACACCTTC
-	16	TRBV18	TRBJ2-5	-	CASSPQSIRTQETQYF	TGTGCCAGCTCACCGCAGAGTATTAGGACTCAAGAGACCCAGTACTTC
-	13	TRBV7-3	TRBJ2-3	-	CASSGNEGDTQYF	TGTGCCAGCAGCGGAAATGAGGGAGATACGCAGTATTTT
-	13	TRBV19	TRBJ1-3	-	CASRGDHENTIYF	TGTGCCAGTAGAGGGGACCACGAAAACACCATATATTTT
TRBD1	16	TRBV6-5	TRBJ2-1	-	CASSYSIRQGRDEQFF	TGTGCCAGCAGTTATTCCATCAGACAGGGTCGGGATGAGCAGTTCTTC
-	15	TRBV7-2	TRBJ1-5	-	CASSLSSRGNQPQHF	TGTGCCAGCAGCCTGAGTTCAAGGGGCAATCAGCCCCAGCATTTT
TRBD2	15	TRBV18	TRBJ2-7	once	CASSPPVGGLYEQYF	TGTGCCAGCTCACCGCCCGTGGGAGGGTTATACGAGCAGTACTTC
-	14	TRBV25-1	TRBJ2-3	-	CASSDGGSRDTQYF	TGTGCCAGCAGTGATGGCGGAAGTAGGGATACGCAGTATTTT
-	14	TRBV19	TRBJ1-1	-	CASSTPNMWRLSFF	TGTGCCAGTAGTACCCCCAATATGTGGCGCCTATCTTTCTTT
-	14	TRBV14	TRBJ2-1	once	CASSHHTLGGEQFF	TGTGCCAGCAGCCATCACACACTTGGGGGGGAGCAGTTCTTC
-	11	TRBV20-1	TRBJ1-4	-	CTPTRGEKLFF	TGCACCCCCACCCGGGGTGAAAAACTGTTTTTT
TRBD2	20	TRBV7-2	TRBJ2-7	-	CASSLAVGGVGLASDYEQYF	TGTGCCAGCAGCTTAGCTGTTGGAGGGGTGGGACTAGCGTCCGATTACGAGCAGTACTTC
-	13	TRBV23-1	TRBJ2-1	-	CASPNAPPFLQFF	TGCGCCAGCCCTAACGCCCCTCCGTTTTTGCAGTTCTTC
-	15	TRBV18	TRBJ1-1	-	CASSPFYEQYTEAFF	TGTGCCAGCTCACCCTTCTACGAGCAGTACACTGAAGCTTTCTTT
-	12	TRBV6-5	TRBJ2-7	-	CASTGTDYEQYF	TGTGCCAGTACAGGGACGGACTACGAGCAGTACTTC
-	15	TRBV14	TRBJ2-2	-	CASSQQTSSTGELFF	TGTGCCAGCAGCCAGCAAACTAGTTCCACCGGGGAGCTGTTTTTT
-	13	TRBV5-1	TRBJ1-1	-	CASSLVPGTEAFF	TGCGCCAGCAGCTTGGTCCCGGGCACTGAAGCTTTCTTT